This TCR beta chain was recorded in a study of CD8 T cells in ankylosing spondylitis. Overall study results and limits: Within ankylosing spondylitis blood, a TCR beta motif made up of fewer than ten highly homologous variants appeared to be characteristic.

This clonotype was seen many times. Its antigen is unidentified. After removal of 4 bases from V and 1 base from J, the junction contained 3 bases not matched to a gene. This CDR3 region has 14 residues. CDR1 is SGHTA, CDR2 FQGNSA, per germline. TCRdb itself ran the 5' RACE reads through MiXCR, one entry per CDR3 protein. In the table there are approximately 25,000 distinct CDR3 sequences, over 6.5% of which are singletons. This chain joins TRBV7-2 and TRBJ2-5; 7 positions match TRBD1. This clonotype was obtained from a male donor with ankylosing spondylitis or in good health (not recorded which). Input material: blood. The CDR3 region has the DNA TGTGCCAGCAGCTCGGGACAGATCCAAGAGACCCAGTACTTC. It translates to CASSSGQIQETQYF.